A single T cell receptor (beta chain) is shown here with its context. As yet, its antigen is unknown. The method was immunoSEQ multiplex PCR; TCRdb's version includes in-frame clones alone and lacks a portion of them. The top ten clones hold about 33% of a sample with about 690,000 clones, around 90% of them seen once. In germline, CDR1 is MDHEN, CDR2 SYDVKM. CDR3 length: 14 residues. J was trimmed by 4 bases and V by 5 bases; bases with no gene match: 7. These data originate in a study of shared clonotypes between healthy human individuals. Healthy adults negative for HIV, lacking recent acute infections or vaccinations, served as donors. Each CD8 memory set brought CD45RO+ cells together with CCR7-negative CD45RA+ TemRA cells. Study-wide results and caveats: Only a few donors were included, so the genetic and exposure-history diversity represented was limited. Only blood was sampled; tissue repertoires likely differ.

Sequenced sample: memory CD8+ T cells from PBMCs. The subset here: CD45RO+ cells pooled with CCR7-negative TemRA cells. The origin of this receptor is a man between 18 and 29 years old in good health. Some clones in this sample may be carry-over from other donors' samples. The chain is built from TRBV28 and TRBJ2-7; 8 nucleotides align to TRBD1. CDR3 sequence: CASSQGDRRYEQYF. DNA for the CDR3: TGTGCCAGCAGTCAAGGGGACAGGCGGTACGAGCAGTACTTC.